Sequencing of this T cell receptor (beta chain) was carried out in a study of T cell responses to AZD1222 COVID-19 vaccine. Broader study findings: At study baseline, merely a handful of AZD1222 recipients were seropositive.

Libraries were prepared by immunoSEQ multiplex PCR; TCRdb keeps only in-frame clonotypes and omits some of them. The table includes roughly 130,000 clones, around 90% detected once. Analysis merged second doses at about 4 or about 12 weeks. Trimming cost V 2 bases and J 3 bases, with 7 bases left between them. The CDR3 spans 13 residues. Looked up from germline, CDR1 is SGHTA and CDR2 is FQGTGA. By share, this clone ranks as medium-sized. Its antigen is as yet unknown. The rearrangement joins TRBV7-3 to TRBJ1-1; D is unresolved. Source: peripheral blood, taken 28 days after the second AZD1222 dose. This clonotype originated in an adult who received the AZD1222 COVID-19 vaccine. The CDR3 DNA follows: TGTGCCAGCAGCTTACACGGAGACACTGAAGCTTTCTTT. Protein sequence: CASSLHGDTEAFF.